This T cell receptor beta chain was found in a study of blood T cells in healthy people across ages. CDR3 length: 12 amino acids. Trimming at V came to 7 bases and at J to 4 bases, leaving 2 bases not matched to a gene. Germline V gives CDR1 SGHKS, CDR2 YYEKEE (reference sequence). A J-beta primer mix and a sample-barcoded 5' primer were used in a second PCR of roughly 6 to 12 cycles. TCRdb re-analysed the 5' RACE reads in MiXCR, keeping a single row per CDR3 protein. The sample has around 1.7 million distinct CDR3 sequences, under 30% seen once. Sequencing used blood. The rearrangement uses TRBV5-5 and TRBJ2-3; 8 bases line up with TRBD1. The TCR originated in a woman in her thirties in good health. The CDR3 nucleotides read TGTGCCAGCGGACAGGGCCCAGATACGCAGTATTTT. Protein: CASGQGPDTQYF.